These 8 T cell receptor beta chains share one sample of origin, sequenced in a study of blood T cell repertoires in COVID-19. This table comes from immunoSEQ multiplex PCR, and its TCRdb copy is limited to in-frame clones, with some not included. The sample gives about 370,000 clones, roughly 90% of which show up once; about 2.9% is in the top ten. The source material was peripheral blood. These receptors all come from a woman aged 25 to 39 with COVID-19, enrolled during active disease.

The rearrangement links TRBV2 to TRBJ1-2; 8 positions agree with TRBD1. The CDR3 sequence is 14 residues long. The germline V gene encodes CDR1 SNHLY and CDR2 FYNNEI. Trimming took 3 bases from V and 8 from J; bases not matched to a gene: 8. CDR3: CASSDPGQGGGYTF. The CDR3 region has the DNA TGTGCCAGCAGTGATCCCGGACAGGGCGGAGGCTACACCTTC. The full variable domain, with the rest looked up from reference TRBV2 and TRBJ1-2, is EPEVTQTPSHQVTQMGQEVILRCVPISNHLYFYWYRQILGQKVEFLVSFYNNEISEKSEIFDDQFSVERPDGSNFTLKIRSTKLEDSAMYFCASSDPGQGGGYTFGSGTRLTVV.

This chain joins TRBV5-6 and TRBJ2-2; 9 bases align to TRBD2. V lost 6 bases, J lost 6 bases, and 15 bases stayed unmatched. CDR3 size: 17 residues. Germline lookup yields CDR1 SGHDT and CDR2 YYEEEE. CDR3 sequence: CASINGLAGSTSGELFF. The DNA of the CDR3 is TGTGCCAGCATCAATGGCCTAGCGGGATCTACTTCCGGGGAGCTGTTTTTT.

V and J are TRBV19 and TRBJ2-1; possibly TRBD2 for D (7 bases). Germline loops: CDR1 LNHDA, CDR2 SQIVND (reference sequence). Trimming left V 0 bases short and J 5 bases short, with 11 bases between. The CDR3 covers 15 residues. The CDR3: CASSIERGAHNEQFF. The DNA for the CDR3 is TGTGCCAGTAGTATAGAACGGGGGGCCCACAATGAGCAGTTCTTC. Looking up the rest from reference TRBV19 and TRBJ2-1 gives the full variable domain: DGGITQSPKYLFRKEGQNVTLSCEQNLNHDAMYWYRQDPGQGLRLIYYSQIVNDFQKGDIAEGYSVSREKKESFPLTVTSAQKNPTAFYLCASSIERGAHNEQFFGPGTRLTVL.

The chain carries TRBV29-1 and TRBJ2-5; D is ambiguous. Per the germline V gene, CDR1 is SQVTM and CDR2 is ANQGSEA. This CDR3 comprises 13 residues. Trimming stripped 4 bases from V and 2 bases from J, with 11 bases between. The chain's CDR3 is CSVARVRQETQYF. CDR3 in DNA: TGCAGCGTTGCTCGGGTACGGCAAGAGACCCAGTACTTC. The variable domain in full, with the rest retrieved from reference TRBV29-1 and TRBJ2-5, is SAVISQKPSRDICQRGTSLTIQCQVDSQVTMMFWYRQQPGQSLTLIATANQGSEATYESGFVIDKFPISRPNLTFSTLTVSNMSPEDSSIYLCSVARVRQETQYFGPGTRLLVL.

The V gene is TRBV4-1, the J gene TRBJ1-4, with 8 bases that match TRBD1. The CDR3 runs 15 residues. V trimming: 4 bases; J trimming: 4 bases; junction bases outside the gene matches: 5. The germline V gene encodes CDR1 MGHRA and CDR2 YSYEKL. The CDR3 DNA reads TGCGCCAGCAGCCGAATGGACAGGGATAATGAAAAACTGTTTTTT. Amino acid sequence: CASSRMDRDNEKLFF.

The chain recombines TRBV7-2 with TRBJ1-2; the match to TRBD1 covers 9 bases. Per the germline V gene, CDR1 is SGHTA and CDR2 is FQGNSA. CDR3 size: 14 residues. V shed 4 bases and J 3 bases; nucleotides not matched to a gene: 3. The CDR3 DNA reads as TGTGCCAGCAGCTATAGGACAGGGGACTATGGCTACACCTTC. Translation: CASSYRTGDYGYTF.

V gene TRBV27 combines with J gene TRBJ1-5, with TRBD1 identical over 8 bases. From germline, CDR1 is MNHEY and CDR2 SMNVEV (reference sequence). The CDR3 sequence is 15 residues long. Trimming removed 2 bases from V and 7 bases from J; junction bases left unmatched: 7. CDR3 in amino acids: CASSLRQGARQPQHF. The CDR3 region has the DNA TGTGCCAGCAGTTTAAGGCAGGGGGCACGGCAGCCCCAGCATTTT.

The chain links TRBV6-5 to TRBJ2-3; the D gene is possibly TRBD1 (6 bases). The germline V gene encodes CDR1 MNHEY and CDR2 SVGAGI. V was pared by 6 bases and J by 3 bases, with 13 bases between. This CDR3 spans 14 amino acids. The CDR3 region has the DNA TGTGCCAGCAGACAACCCGGGACAACAGATACGCAGTATTTT. Protein product: CASRQPGTTDTQYF.